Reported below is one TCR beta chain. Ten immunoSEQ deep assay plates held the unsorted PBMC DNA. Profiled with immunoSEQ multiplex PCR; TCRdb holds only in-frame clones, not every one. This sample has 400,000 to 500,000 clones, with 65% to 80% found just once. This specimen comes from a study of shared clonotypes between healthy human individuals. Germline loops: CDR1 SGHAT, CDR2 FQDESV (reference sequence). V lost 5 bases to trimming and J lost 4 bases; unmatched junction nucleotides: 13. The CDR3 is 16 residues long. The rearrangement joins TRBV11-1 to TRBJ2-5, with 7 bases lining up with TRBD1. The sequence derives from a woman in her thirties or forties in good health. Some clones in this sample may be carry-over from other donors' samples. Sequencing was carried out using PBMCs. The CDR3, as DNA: TGTGCCAGCAGCCGCAACAACCGGAGGACAGGAGAGACCCAGTACTTC. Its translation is CASSRNNRRTGETQYF.